This entry features one T cell receptor (beta chain) sequence. The entry originates in a study of breast tumors, draining lymph nodes, adjacent tissues. Using its own MiXCR run on the multiplex PCR reads, TCRdb lists one record per CDR3 protein. Altogether about 120,000 distinct CDR3 sequences are present, 15% to 20% being singletons, with the ten largest covering roughly 3.5%. Axillary draining lymph nodes of breast cancer patients supplied the node samples. Germline values: CDR1 SGHTA, CDR2 FQGNSA. V lost 3 bases, J lost 6 bases, and 15 bases lay in between. The CDR3 extends over 14 amino acids. This sequence originates from a female donor with breast cancer. Some clones in this sample may be carry-over from other donors' samples. The chain is built from TRBV7-2 and TRBJ2-7, with a tentative D call TRBD2 (6 bases). Material for sequencing was axillary lymph node tissue. This CDR3 is CASSFGAGLSEQYF. DNA for the CDR3: TGTGCCAGCAGCTTTGGCGCGGGGCTAAGCGAGCAGTACTTC.